Listed below are T cell receptor beta chains from one sample, sequenced in a study of T cell responses to AZD1222 COVID-19 vaccine. Clones were sequenced by immunoSEQ multiplex PCR, and TCRdb holds only the in-frame ones, with some missing. The sample lists around 140,000 clones, around 93% occurring once. The sample here was peripheral blood, taken 28 days after the second AZD1222 dose. Receptors originate from an adult who received the AZD1222 COVID-19 vaccine. CDR3s include the opening cysteine and the closing phenylalanine or tryptophan. A D gene is named only where the DNA matches it firmly. The size field is filled for only some rows; it gives once, few, many or a size class.

j_call d_call clone_size v_call cdr3_aa cdr3_nt
TRBJ1-5 NA NA TRBV6-2/TRBV6-3 CASSYVGVPGPQHF TGTGCCAGCAGTTACGTTGGAGTGCCGGGGCCCCAGCATTTT
TRBJ1-2 NA NA TRBV30 CAWSVRTVGGYTF TGTGCCTGGAGTGTACGGACAGTCGGGGGCTACACCTTC
TRBJ1-5 TRBD1 NA TRBV24-1 CATSGPRGPGNQPQHF TGTGCCACCAGTGGTCCAAGGGGGCCAGGCAATCAGCCCCAGCATTTT
TRBJ1-2 NA NA TRBV28 CASSPGGPPRGYTF TGTGCCAGCAGCCCCGGGGGGCCCCCTAGGGGCTACACCTTC
TRBJ1-5 TRBD1 NA TRBV30 CAWSDRGSNQPQHF TGTGCCTGGAGTGACAGGGGTAGCAATCAGCCCCAGCATTTT
TRBJ1-2 NA NA TRBV10-3 CAISESIVDNYGYTF TGTGCCATCAGTGAGTCGATCGTGGATAACTATGGCTACACCTTC
TRBJ1-4 TRBD1 NA TRBV5-4 CASSFRGLDEKLFF TGTGCCAGCAGCTTCAGGGGGCTTGATGAAAAACTGTTTTTT
TRBJ2-7 NA NA TRBV30 CAWSVQDGPYEQYF TGTGCCTGGAGTGTACAGGACGGACCCTACGAGCAGTACTTC
TRBJ1-2 NA NA TRBV19 CASSIGNRIQGYGYTF TGTGCCAGTAGTATAGGAAACAGGATCCAGGGCTATGGCTACACCTTC
TRBJ1-3 NA NA TRBV19 CASIGYSGNTIYF TGTGCCAGTATAGGCTACTCTGGAAACACCATATATTTT
TRBJ1-3 NA NA TRBV27 CASSLSQAGNTIYF TGTGCCAGCAGTTTGTCTCAGGCTGGAAACACCATATATTTT
TRBJ2-3 TRBD2 NA TRBV7-2 CASSRGRAGGLLTDTQYF TGTGCCAGCAGCCGCGGGCGAGCGGGAGGGCTCTTGACAGATACGCAGTATTTT
TRBJ2-4 NA once TRBV21-1 CASSRRRIAKNIQYF TGTGCCAGCAGCAGAAGACGGATAGCCAAAAACATTCAGTACTTC
TRBJ1-2 NA NA TRBV5-1 CASSLANWAYKGYTF TGCGCCAGCAGCTTGGCCAATTGGGCCTATAAGGGCTACACCTTC
TRBJ2-3 NA NA TRBV29-1 CSVEDLPSAFTDTQYF TGCAGCGTTGAAGATCTGCCTAGCGCCTTCACAGATACGCAGTATTTT
TRBJ1-6 NA few TRBV9 CASSSKPGEDSPLHF TGTGCCAGCAGCTCAAAACCCGGAGAGGATTCACCCCTCCACTTT
TRBJ2-2 NA NA TRBV6-5 CASSYSIGTGELFF TGTGCCAGCAGTTATTCCATAGGCACCGGGGAGCTGTTTTTT
TRBJ2-2 NA NA TRBV3-1/TRBV3-2 CASSQRAGGTGELFF TGTGCCAGCAGCCAACGGGCCGGTGGGACCGGGGAGCTGTTTTTT
TRBJ2-1 NA NA TRBV29-1 CSVTGGGSGDSSYNEQFF TGCAGCGTTACAGGGGGTGGTAGCGGGGACAGCTCCTACAATGAGCAGTTCTTC